A selection of T cell receptor beta chains follows, all from one sample in a study of blood T cells in healthy people across ages. One entry per CDR3 protein results from TCRdb running MiXCR on the 5' RACE reads. The sample lists roughly 1,800,000 distinct CDR3 sequences; roughly 50% were seen once. Sequenced: blood. These receptors originate from a woman in her thirties or forties in good health. The conserved cysteine and the conserved F or W are not part of the CDR3 here. Each record gives: V gene, D gene, J gene, clone size, CDR3 protein. A D gene is named only where the DNA matches it firmly. Only some rows state a clone size, as once, few, many or a class for expanded clones.

V gene: TRBV9
D gene: -
J gene: TRBJ2-3
clone size: -
CDR3 protein: ASSSSGPDTDTQY

V gene: TRBV6-2/TRBV6-3
D gene: TRBD1
J gene: TRBJ2-7
clone size: -
CDR3 protein: ASSRDRGHQAYEQY

V gene: TRBV20-1
D gene: TRBD2
J gene: TRBJ2-7
clone size: -
CDR3 protein: TSGFSPYEQY

V gene: TRBV6-1
D gene: TRBD1
J gene: TRBJ2-7
clone size: -
CDR3 protein: ASSFPGQKAYEQY

V gene: TRBV3-1
D gene: TRBD1
J gene: TRBJ1-2
clone size: -
CDR3 protein: ASSPGTGGPLGYT

V gene: TRBV20-1
D gene: -
J gene: TRBJ2-3
clone size: -
CDR3 protein: SAIKTVPRTDTQY

V gene: TRBV28
D gene: TRBD2
J gene: TRBJ2-1
clone size: -
CDR3 protein: ASSLMGGRVYNEQF

V gene: TRBV5-5
D gene: -
J gene: -
clone size: -
CDR3 protein: ASSFRGNLYEQY

V gene: TRBV4-1
D gene: TRBD1
J gene: -
clone size: -
CDR3 protein: ASSPYPTGSSYEQY

V gene: TRBV13
D gene: TRBD2
J gene: TRBJ2-1
clone size: -
CDR3 protein: ASSFQLGLAGVNEQF

V gene: TRBV29-1
D gene: -
J gene: TRBJ2-7
clone size: -
CDR3 protein: SVVRQEQY

V gene: TRBV4-3
D gene: -
J gene: TRBJ2-3
clone size: few
CDR3 protein: ASSQDRESADTQY

V gene: TRBV4-2
D gene: -
J gene: TRBJ2-4
clone size: -
CDR3 protein: ASSQDRTSRLAKNIQY

V gene: TRBV20-1
D gene: -
J gene: TRBJ1-1
clone size: -
CDR3 protein: SAKTGLEAF

V gene: TRBV20-1
D gene: TRBD2
J gene: TRBJ2-1
clone size: -
CDR3 protein: SATGLAMNEQF

V gene: TRBV7-9
D gene: -
J gene: TRBJ1-2
clone size: -
CDR3 protein: ASSSNRAPVFYGYT

V gene: TRBV7-2
D gene: -
J gene: TRBJ2-5
clone size: few
CDR3 protein: ASSLALGASGETQY

V gene: TRBV20-1
D gene: -
J gene: TRBJ2-3
clone size: few
CDR3 protein: SARSGSSTDTQY

V gene: TRBV2
D gene: -
J gene: TRBJ1-2
clone size: -
CDR3 protein: ASTVGFYGYT

V gene: TRBV5-5
D gene: TRBD2
J gene: TRBJ2-3
clone size: -
CDR3 protein: ASSSITSGDRTTDTQY

V gene: TRBV7-8
D gene: TRBD2
J gene: TRBJ2-1
clone size: -
CDR3 protein: ASSPGAGGPFNEQF

V gene: TRBV12-3/TRBV12-4
D gene: TRBD1
J gene: TRBJ1-1
clone size: once
CDR3 protein: ASTPGTALNTEAF

V gene: TRBV14
D gene: -
J gene: TRBJ2-3
clone size: few
CDR3 protein: ASSQELAYTDTQY

V gene: TRBV20-1
D gene: TRBD1
J gene: TRBJ2-1
clone size: -
CDR3 protein: SARDPQGAGYNEQF

V gene: TRBV18
D gene: -
J gene: -
clone size: -
CDR3 protein: ASSPNLSYNEQY

V gene: TRBV20-1
D gene: -
J gene: -
clone size: few
CDR3 protein: SAATPVGEQY

V gene: TRBV27
D gene: -
J gene: TRBJ1-5
clone size: -
CDR3 protein: ASADPASNQPQH

V gene: TRBV4-2
D gene: -
J gene: TRBJ1-2
clone size: -
CDR3 protein: ASSQDAEGSDGYT

V gene: TRBV6-5
D gene: -
J gene: TRBJ1-4
clone size: -
CDR3 protein: ASSATQEKLF

V gene: TRBV5-6
D gene: -
J gene: TRBJ1-4
clone size: few
CDR3 protein: ASSSFGAPLATNEKLF

V gene: TRBV18
D gene: TRBD2
J gene: TRBJ2-1
clone size: -
CDR3 protein: ASSPQLAGAGNEQF

V gene: TRBV5-1
D gene: -
J gene: TRBJ2-3
clone size: -
CDR3 protein: ASTGFRTDTQY

V gene: TRBV7-2
D gene: -
J gene: TRBJ2-5
clone size: few
CDR3 protein: ASSHNWETQY

V gene: TRBV4-3
D gene: -
J gene: TRBJ2-1
clone size: -
CDR3 protein: ASSQDNRYNEQF

V gene: TRBV6-5
D gene: -
J gene: TRBJ2-6
clone size: few
CDR3 protein: ASSYSKLSGSGANVLT

V gene: TRBV9
D gene: -
J gene: TRBJ1-2
clone size: -
CDR3 protein: ASSVAAGGANYGYT

V gene: TRBV4-2
D gene: -
J gene: TRBJ2-3
clone size: few
CDR3 protein: ASSRTGPDTQY

V gene: TRBV6-5
D gene: TRBD1
J gene: TRBJ1-1
clone size: -
CDR3 protein: ASSPNRGRVNTEAF

V gene: TRBV27
D gene: TRBD1
J gene: TRBJ1-2
clone size: once
CDR3 protein: ASSLPGTGIYGYT

V gene: TRBV27
D gene: TRBD1
J gene: TRBJ1-2
clone size: -
CDR3 protein: ASSLGTGGGGYGYT

V gene: TRBV29-1
D gene: -
J gene: TRBJ2-5
clone size: -
CDR3 protein: SVEVDSQETQY

V gene: TRBV28
D gene: TRBD1
J gene: TRBJ1-2
clone size: -
CDR3 protein: ASRTDRTGYGYT

V gene: TRBV27
D gene: TRBD2
J gene: TRBJ2-3
clone size: -
CDR3 protein: ASSPVVGGYTDTQY

V gene: TRBV6-1
D gene: TRBD2
J gene: TRBJ2-3
clone size: -
CDR3 protein: ASSQGLAGPLGTDTQY

V gene: TRBV6-5
D gene: -
J gene: TRBJ1-5
clone size: few
CDR3 protein: ASSFGQPSKPYSNQPQH

V gene: TRBV29-1
D gene: -
J gene: TRBJ2-6
clone size: -
CDR3 protein: SVDPTGTGAGANVLT

V gene: TRBV29-1
D gene: TRBD1
J gene: TRBJ1-2
clone size: few
CDR3 protein: SVGEGRGLNYGYT